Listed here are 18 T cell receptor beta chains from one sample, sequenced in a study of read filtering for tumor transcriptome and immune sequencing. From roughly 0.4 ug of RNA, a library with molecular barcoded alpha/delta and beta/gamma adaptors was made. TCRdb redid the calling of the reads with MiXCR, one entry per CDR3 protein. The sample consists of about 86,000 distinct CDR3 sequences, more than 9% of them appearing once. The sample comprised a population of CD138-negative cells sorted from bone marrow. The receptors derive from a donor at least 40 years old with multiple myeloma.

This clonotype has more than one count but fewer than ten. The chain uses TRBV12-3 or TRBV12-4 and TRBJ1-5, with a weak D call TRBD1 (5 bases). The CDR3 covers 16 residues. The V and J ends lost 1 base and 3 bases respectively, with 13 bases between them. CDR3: CASSLGGLRHNQPQHF. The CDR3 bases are TGTGCCAGCAGTTTAGGGGGACTGCGGCACAATCAGCCCCAGCATTTT.

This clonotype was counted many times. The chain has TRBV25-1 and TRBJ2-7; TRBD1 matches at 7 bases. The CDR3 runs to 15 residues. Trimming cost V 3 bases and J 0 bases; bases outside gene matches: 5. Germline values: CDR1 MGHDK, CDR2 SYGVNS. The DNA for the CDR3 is TGTGCCAGCAGTGAGGGGACAGCCGACTCCTACGAGCAGTACTTC. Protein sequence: CASSEGTADSYEQYF.

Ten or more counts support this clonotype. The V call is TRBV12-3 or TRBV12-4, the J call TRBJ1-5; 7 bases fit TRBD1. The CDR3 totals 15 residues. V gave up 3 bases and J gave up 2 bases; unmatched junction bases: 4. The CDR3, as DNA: TGTGCCAGCAGTTTGGCAGGGGGAGGCAATCAGCCCCAGCATTTT. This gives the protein CASSLAGGGNQPQHF.

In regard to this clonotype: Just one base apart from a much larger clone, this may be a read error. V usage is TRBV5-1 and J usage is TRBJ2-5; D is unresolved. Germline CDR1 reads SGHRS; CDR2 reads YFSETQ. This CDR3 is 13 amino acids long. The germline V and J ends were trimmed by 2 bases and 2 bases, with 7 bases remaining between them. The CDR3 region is CASSFVGQETQYF. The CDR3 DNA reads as TGCGCCAGCAGCTTTGTCGGGCAAGAGACCCAGTACTTC.

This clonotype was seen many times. The CDR3 sequence: CASRGQGATEAFF. CDR3 coding DNA: TGTGCCAGCAGGGGACAGGGGGCAACTGAAGCTTTCTTT. The chain joins TRBV27 to TRBJ1-1; 12 bases match TRBD1. The ends lost 6 bases at V and 5 bases at J; junction bases unmatched: 1. The CDR3 has 13 residues. The germline gives CDR1 MNHEY, CDR2 SMNVEV (reference sequence).

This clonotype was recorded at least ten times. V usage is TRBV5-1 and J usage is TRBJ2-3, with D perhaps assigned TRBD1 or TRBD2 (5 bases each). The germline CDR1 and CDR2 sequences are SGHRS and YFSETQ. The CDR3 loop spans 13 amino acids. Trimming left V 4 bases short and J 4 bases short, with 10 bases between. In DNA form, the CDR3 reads TGCGCCAGCAGCACTAGGACACCAGATACGCAGTATTTT. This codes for CASSTRTPDTQYF.

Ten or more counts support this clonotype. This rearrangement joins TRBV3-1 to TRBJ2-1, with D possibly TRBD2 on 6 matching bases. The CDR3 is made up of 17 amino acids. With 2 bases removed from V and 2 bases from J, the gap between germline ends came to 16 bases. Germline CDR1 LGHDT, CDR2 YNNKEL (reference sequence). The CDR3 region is CASSQPPGSGPYNEQFF. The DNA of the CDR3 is TGTGCCAGCAGCCAACCTCCTGGGAGCGGGCCCTACAATGAGCAGTTCTTC.

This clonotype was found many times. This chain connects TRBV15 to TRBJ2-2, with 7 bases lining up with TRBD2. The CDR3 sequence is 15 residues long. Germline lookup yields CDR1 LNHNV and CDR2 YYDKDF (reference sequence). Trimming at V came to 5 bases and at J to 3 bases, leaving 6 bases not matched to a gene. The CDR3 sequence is CATSGKGRDTGELFF. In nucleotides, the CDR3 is TGTGCCACCAGCGGCAAAGGGAGGGACACCGGGGAGCTGTTTTTT. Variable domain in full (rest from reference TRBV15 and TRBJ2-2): DAMVIQNPRYQVTQFGKPVTLSCSQTLNHNVMYWYQQKSSQAPKLLFHYYDKDFNNEADTPDNFQSRRPNTSFCFLDIRSPGLGDTAMYLCATSGKGRDTGELFFGEGSRLTVL.

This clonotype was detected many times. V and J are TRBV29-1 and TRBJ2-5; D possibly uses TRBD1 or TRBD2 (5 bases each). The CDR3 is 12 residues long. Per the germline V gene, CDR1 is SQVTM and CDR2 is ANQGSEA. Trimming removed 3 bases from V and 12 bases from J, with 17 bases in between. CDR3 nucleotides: TGCAGCGTTGACCGGCAGGGTCCCGGGAAGTACTTC. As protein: CSVDRQGPGKYF.

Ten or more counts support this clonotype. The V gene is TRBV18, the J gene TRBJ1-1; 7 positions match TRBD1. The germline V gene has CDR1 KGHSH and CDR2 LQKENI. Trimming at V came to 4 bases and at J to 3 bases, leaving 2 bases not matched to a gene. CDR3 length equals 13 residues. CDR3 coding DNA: TGTGCCAGCTCACGGGACAGCTACACTGAAGCTTTCTTT. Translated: CASSRDSYTEAFF.

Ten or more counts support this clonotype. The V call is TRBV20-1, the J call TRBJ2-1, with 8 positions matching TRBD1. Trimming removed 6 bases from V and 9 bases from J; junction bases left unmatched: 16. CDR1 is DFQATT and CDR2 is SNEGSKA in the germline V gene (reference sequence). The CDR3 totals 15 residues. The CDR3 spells CSAFSRTGNSREQFF. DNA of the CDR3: TGCAGTGCCTTTTCTCGGACAGGGAATTCTCGTGAGCAGTTCTTC.

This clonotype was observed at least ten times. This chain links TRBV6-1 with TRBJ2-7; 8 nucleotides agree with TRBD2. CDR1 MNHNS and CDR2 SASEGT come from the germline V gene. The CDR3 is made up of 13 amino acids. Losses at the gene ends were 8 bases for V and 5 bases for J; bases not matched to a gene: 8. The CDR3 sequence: CASVGTSLDEQYF. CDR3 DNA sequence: TGTGCCAGCGTTGGGACTAGTCTCGACGAGCAGTACTTC.

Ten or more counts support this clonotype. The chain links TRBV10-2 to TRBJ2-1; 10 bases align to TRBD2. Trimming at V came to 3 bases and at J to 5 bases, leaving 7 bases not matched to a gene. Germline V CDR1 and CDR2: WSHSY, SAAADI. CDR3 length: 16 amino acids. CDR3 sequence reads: CASSEWRTSGNNEQFF. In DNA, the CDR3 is TGCGCCAGCAGTGAATGGAGAACTAGCGGGAACAATGAGCAGTTCTTC.

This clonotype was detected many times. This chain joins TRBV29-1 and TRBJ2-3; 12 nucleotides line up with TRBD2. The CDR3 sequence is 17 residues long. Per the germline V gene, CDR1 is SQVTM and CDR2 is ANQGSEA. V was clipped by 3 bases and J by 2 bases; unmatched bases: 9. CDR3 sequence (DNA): TGCAGCGTTGACGGACTAGCGGGGCCGGATCCCACAGATACGCAGTATTTT. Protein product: CSVDGLAGPDPTDTQYF.

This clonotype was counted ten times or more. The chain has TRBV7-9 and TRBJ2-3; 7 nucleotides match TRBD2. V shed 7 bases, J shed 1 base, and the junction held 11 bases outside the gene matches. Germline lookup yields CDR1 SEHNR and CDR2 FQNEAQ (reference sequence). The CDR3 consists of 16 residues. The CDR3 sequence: CASIMEAGAGTDTQYF. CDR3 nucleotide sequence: TGTGCCAGCATCATGGAGGCGGGAGCGGGCACAGATACGCAGTATTTT.

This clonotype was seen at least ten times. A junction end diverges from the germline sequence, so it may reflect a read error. Here the CDR3 reads CASSQDSAGTRALF. For the CDR3, the DNA is TGTGCCAGCAGCCAGGATAGCGCCGGGACTAGGGCGCTCTTC. The chain couples TRBV4-2 to TRBJ2-1; 8 bases are a match to TRBD2. Germline V gene sequence: CDR1 LGHNA, CDR2 YNFKEQ. The CDR3 spans 14 residues.

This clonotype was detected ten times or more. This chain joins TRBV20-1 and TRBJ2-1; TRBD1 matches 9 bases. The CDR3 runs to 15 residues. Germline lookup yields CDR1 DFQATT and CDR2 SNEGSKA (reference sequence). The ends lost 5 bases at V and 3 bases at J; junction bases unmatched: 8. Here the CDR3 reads CSAPIPGQGYNEQFF. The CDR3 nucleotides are TGCAGTGCTCCTATTCCGGGACAGGGCTACAATGAGCAGTTCTTC.

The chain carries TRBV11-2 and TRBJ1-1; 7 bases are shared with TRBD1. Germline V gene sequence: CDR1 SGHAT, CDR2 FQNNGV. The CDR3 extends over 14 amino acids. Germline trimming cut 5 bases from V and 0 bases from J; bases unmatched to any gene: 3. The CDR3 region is CASSRDSMNTEAFF. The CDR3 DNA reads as TGTGCCAGCAGCCGGGACAGCATGAACACTGAAGCTTTCTTT.